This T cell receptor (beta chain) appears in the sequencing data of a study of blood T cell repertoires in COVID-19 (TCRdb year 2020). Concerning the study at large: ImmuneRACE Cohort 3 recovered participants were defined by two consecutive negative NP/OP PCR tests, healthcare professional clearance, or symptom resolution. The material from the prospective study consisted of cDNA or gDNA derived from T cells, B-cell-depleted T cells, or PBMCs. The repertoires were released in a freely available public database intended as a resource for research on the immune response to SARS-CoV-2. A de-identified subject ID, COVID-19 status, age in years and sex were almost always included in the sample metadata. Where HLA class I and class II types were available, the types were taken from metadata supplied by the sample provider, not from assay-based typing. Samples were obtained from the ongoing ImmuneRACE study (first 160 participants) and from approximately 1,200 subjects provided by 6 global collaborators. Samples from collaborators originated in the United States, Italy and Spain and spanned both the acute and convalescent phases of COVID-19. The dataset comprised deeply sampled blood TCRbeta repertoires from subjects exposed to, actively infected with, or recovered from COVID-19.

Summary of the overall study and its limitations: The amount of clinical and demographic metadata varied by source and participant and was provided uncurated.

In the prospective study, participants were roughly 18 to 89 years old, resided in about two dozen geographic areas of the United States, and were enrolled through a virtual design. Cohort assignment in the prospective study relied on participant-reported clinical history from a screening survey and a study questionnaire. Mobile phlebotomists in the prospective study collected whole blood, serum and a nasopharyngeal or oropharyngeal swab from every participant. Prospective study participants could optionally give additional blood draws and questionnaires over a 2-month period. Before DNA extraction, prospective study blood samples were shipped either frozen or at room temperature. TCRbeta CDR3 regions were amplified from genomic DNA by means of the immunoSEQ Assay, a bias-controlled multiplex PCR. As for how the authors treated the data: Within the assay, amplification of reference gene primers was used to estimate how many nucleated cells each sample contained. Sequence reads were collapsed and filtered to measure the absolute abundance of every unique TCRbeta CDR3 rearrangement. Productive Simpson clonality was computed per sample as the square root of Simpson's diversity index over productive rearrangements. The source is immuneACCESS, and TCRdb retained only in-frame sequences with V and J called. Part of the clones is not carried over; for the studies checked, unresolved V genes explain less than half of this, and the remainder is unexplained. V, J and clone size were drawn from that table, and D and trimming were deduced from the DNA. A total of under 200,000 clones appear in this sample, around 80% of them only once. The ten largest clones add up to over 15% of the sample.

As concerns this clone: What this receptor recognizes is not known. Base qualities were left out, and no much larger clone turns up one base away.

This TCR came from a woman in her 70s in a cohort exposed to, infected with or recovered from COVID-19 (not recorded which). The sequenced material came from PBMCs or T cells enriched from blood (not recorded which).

The sequenced DNA is TGTGCCAGCAGCTCCTCCAGGAGCGGACAGGGGAAAGAAGGGGAGCTGTTTTTT. Its product reads: CASSSSRSGQGKEGELFF. This chain is built from TRBV7-6 and TRBJ2-2; the junction holds 9 bases that match TRBD1. The CDR3 goes from the cysteine to the phenylalanine over 18 residues. The kept DNA is CDR3 alone, 54 bases in frame from the first base. The CDR1 and CDR2 encoded by the germline V gene are SGHVS and FNYEAQ. Trimming takes 4 bases off V and 8 bases off J; junction bases not matched to a gene: 17.